This T cell receptor (beta chain) was observed in a study of CD8+ T cells in alopecia areata. Extraction of RNA preceded its reverse transcription into cDNA, which served as the sequencing template. TCRdb keeps only in-frame clones here, not all; method: immunoSEQ multiplex PCR. The data show approximately 210,000 clones, more than 55% seen once. The treatment is: oral pan-JAK inhibitor, 5-10 mg twice daily. CDR1 and CDR2 from the germline V gene are SQVTM and ANQGSEA. This CDR3 contains 12 residues. The V and J ends lost 4 bases and 4 bases respectively, with 10 bases between them. The TCR was taken from a human donor with alopecia areata. The rearrangement links TRBV29-1 to TRBJ1-1; no clear D. The sequenced sample was CD4+ T cells sorted from blood, obtained between weeks 47 and 50, from a patient treated with tofacitinib. The CDR3: CSVVSSPTEAFF. The DNA for the CDR3 is TGCAGCGTTGTAAGCAGCCCCACTGAAGCTTTCTTT.